This paragraph reports one TCR beta chain. Its matching antigen is unknown. The source of the sample is a study of beta chain features in type 1 diabetes. The authors reverse transcribed all of the isolated RNA, so sequencing captured expressed TCRB transcripts. Libraries were prepared by immunoSEQ multiplex PCR; TCRdb keeps only in-frame clonotypes and omits some of them. The sample lists hundreds of thousands of clones, about 12% occurring once. This CDR3 has 14 residues. From germline, CDR1 is MNHNY and CDR2 SVGAGI (reference sequence). V lost 0 bases and J lost 1, with 6 bases in between. Cell sorting via CD45RO/CCR7/CD25/CD127/CD95/CD27 was performed to obtain CD4+ naive, central memory, regulatory and stem cell-like memory cells. Every sorted population was more than 98% pure. Notes on the study in general: There were fewer insertions and more deletions at the VDJ junctions of type 1 diabetes patients.

The TCR was taken from a man younger than 35 in good health. V gene TRBV6-6 combines with J gene TRBJ1-1; the D is unclear. The sample was naive CD4+ T cells from blood. Here the CDR3 reads CASSYSRQNTEAFF. CDR3 DNA sequence: TGTGCCAGCAGTTACTCGAGGCAGAACACTGAAGCTTTCTTT.